This TCR beta chain derives from a study of T cell responses to AZD1222 COVID-19 vaccine. With respect to this clone: Antigen: not known.

Findings and limits, study-wide: Seropositive status at baseline applied to only five or six AZD1222 recipients. There were mostly white British donors and more females than males, and clonal diversity was possibly underestimated. With two AZD1222 doses given, Spike-specific TCR breadth and depth both rose. Reportedly, nearly half the spike-specific TCRs target unmutated variant regions.

The CDR3 covers 14 residues. Losses at the gene ends were 8 bases for V and 3 bases for J; bases not matched to a gene: 6. The V gene's germline CDR1 is MNHEY and CDR2 SVGAGI. Clones were sequenced by immunoSEQ multiplex PCR, and TCRdb holds only the in-frame ones, with some missing. The table records some 170,000 clones, roughly nine tenths of them present only once. This TCR was sampled from an adult who received the AZD1222 COVID-19 vaccine. Sequencing was performed on peripheral blood, taken 28 days after the second AZD1222 dose. The J gene is TRBJ1-3, the V gene TRBV6-5; 8 bases fit TRBD1. The CDR3 DNA follows: TGTGCCAGCCGCCAGGGGGCAGATGGAAACACCATATATTTT. It codes for CASRQGADGNTIYF.